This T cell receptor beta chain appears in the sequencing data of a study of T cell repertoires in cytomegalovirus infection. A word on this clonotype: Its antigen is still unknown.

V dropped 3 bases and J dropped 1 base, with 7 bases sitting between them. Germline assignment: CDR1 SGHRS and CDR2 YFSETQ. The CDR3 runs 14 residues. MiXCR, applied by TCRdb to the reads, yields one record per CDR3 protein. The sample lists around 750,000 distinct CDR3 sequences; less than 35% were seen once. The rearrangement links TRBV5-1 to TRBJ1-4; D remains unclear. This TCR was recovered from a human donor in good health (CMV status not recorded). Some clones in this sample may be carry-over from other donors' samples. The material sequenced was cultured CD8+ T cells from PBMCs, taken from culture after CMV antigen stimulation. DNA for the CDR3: TGCGCCAGCAGCTCCGGACTAACTAATGAAAAACTGTTTTTT. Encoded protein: CASSSGLTNEKLFF.